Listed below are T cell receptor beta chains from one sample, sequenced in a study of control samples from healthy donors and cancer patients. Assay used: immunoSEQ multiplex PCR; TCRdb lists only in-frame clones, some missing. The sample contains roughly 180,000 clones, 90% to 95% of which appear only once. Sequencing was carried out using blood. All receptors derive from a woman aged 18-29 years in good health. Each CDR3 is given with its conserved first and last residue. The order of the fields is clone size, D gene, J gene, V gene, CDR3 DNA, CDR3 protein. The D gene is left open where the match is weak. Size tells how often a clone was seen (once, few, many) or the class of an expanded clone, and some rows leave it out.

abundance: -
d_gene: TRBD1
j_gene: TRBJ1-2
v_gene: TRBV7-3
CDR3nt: TGTGCCAGCAGCTTGGACGGACAGGGGATAAGCTACACCTTC
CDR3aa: CASSLDGQGISYTF

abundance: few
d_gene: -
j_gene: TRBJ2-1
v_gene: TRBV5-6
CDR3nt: TGTGCCAGCAGCTTGGCCCGGAATGAGCAGTTCTTC
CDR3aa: CASSLARNEQFF

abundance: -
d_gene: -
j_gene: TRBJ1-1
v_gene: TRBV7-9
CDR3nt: TGTGCCAGAACAGGGATGAACACTGAAGCTTTCTTT
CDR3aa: CARTGMNTEAFF

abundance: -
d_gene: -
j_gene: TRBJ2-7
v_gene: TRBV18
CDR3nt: TGTGCCAGCTCACCACCGTGGGGGCGCTACGAGCAGTACTTC
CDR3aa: CASSPPWGRYEQYF

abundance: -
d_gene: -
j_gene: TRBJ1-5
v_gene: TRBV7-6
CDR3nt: TGTGCCAGCAGCCCCGGGCAGGGGTGGCGTCAGCCCCAGCATTTT
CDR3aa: CASSPGQGWRQPQHF

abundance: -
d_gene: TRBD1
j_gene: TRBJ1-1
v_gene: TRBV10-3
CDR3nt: TGTGCCATCAGTGAGTCCTCACAGGGGAGTGGTGAAGCTTTCTTT
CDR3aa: CAISESSQGSGEAFF

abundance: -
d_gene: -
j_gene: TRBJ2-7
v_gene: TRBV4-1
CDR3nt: TGCGCCAGCAGCTCTCCGGGCAGGGACTACGAGCAGTACTTC
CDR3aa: CASSSPGRDYEQYF

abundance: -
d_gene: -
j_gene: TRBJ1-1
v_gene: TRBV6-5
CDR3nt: TGTGCCAGCACTCCCAGGACAGACGCTGAAGCTTTCTTT
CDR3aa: CASTPRTDAEAFF

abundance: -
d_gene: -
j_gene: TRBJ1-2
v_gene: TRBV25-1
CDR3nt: TGTGCCAGCAGTGAACTAAGGGTAGGAGGCTACACCTTC
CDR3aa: CASSELRVGGYTF

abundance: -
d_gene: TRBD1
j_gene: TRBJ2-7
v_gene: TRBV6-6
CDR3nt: TGTGCCAGCAGCCCGGGACAGAAGTACGAGCAGTACTTC
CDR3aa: CASSPGQKYEQYF

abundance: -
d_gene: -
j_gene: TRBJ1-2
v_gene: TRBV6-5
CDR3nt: TGTGCCAGCAGCCCGGGGTGGGGGAGAGGCTACACCTTC
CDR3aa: CASSPGWGRGYTF

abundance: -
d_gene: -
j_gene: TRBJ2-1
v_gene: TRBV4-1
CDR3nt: TGCGCCAGCAGCCACGCCCCGGGGGACAATGAGCAGTTCTTC
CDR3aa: CASSHAPGDNEQFF

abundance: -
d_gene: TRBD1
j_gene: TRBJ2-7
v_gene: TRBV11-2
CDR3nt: TGTGCCAGCAGCCCCGGACAGGGACCGTACGAGCAGTACTTC
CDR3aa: CASSPGQGPYEQYF

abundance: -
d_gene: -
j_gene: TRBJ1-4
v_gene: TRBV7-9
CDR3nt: TGTGCCAGCAGCTTAGGAGGAGGTCTGGAGGAAAAACTGTTTTTT
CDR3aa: CASSLGGGLEEKLFF

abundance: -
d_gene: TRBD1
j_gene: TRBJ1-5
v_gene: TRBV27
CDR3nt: TGTGCCAGCAGTTTAGGCAGGGGGTGGAATCAGCCCCAGCATTTT
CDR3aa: CASSLGRGWNQPQHF

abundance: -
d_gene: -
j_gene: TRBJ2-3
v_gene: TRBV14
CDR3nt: TGTGCCAGCAGCCAGCTCCGGGACCGCACAGATACGCAGTATTTT
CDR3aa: CASSQLRDRTDTQYF

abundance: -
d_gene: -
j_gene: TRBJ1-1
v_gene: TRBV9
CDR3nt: TGTGCCAGCAGCGAAGGGACTGAAGCTTTCTTT
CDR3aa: CASSEGTEAFF

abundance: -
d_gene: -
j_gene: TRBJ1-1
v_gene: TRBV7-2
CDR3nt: TGTGCCAGCAGCTTATTAAGGGCAGGGAACACTGAAGCTTTCTTT
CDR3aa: CASSLLRAGNTEAFF

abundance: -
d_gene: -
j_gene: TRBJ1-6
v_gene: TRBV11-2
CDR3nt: TGTGCCAGCAGTCCCCTAAGGAGCTCCTATAATTCACCCCTCCACTTT
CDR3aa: CASSPLRSSYNSPLHF

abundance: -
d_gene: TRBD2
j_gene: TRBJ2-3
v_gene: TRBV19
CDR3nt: TGTGCCAGTAGTATAGGGGCGGGGGGGCCAGTAGATACGCAGTATTTT
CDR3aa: CASSIGAGGPVDTQYF

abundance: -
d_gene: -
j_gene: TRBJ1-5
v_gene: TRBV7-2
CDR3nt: TGTGCCAGCAGCTTACCAAATCAGCCCCAGCATTTT
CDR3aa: CASSLPNQPQHF

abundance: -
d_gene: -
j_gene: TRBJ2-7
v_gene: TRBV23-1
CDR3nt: TGCGCCAGCACTCAAGAGATCTACGAGCAGTACTTC
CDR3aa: CASTQEIYEQYF

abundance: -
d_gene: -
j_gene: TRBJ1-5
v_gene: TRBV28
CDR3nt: TGTGCCAGCAGTTTATCTGACCAGGAGAATCAGCCCCAGCATTTT
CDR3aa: CASSLSDQENQPQHF

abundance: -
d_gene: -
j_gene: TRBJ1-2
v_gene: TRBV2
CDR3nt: TGTGCCAGCTGGGAGGACATCCTAGGAGATGGCTACGCCTTC
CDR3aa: CASWEDILGDGYAF

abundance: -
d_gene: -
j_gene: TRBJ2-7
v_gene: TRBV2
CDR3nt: TGTGCCAGCAGTCCCATCGGAGGGGGGGCGCAAAAGGAAGAGCAGTACTTC
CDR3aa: CASSPIGGGAQKEEQYF

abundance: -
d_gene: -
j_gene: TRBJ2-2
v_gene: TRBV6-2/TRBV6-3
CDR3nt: TGTGCCAGCAGTTACCGGCAGGGTGCCGGGGAGCTGTTTTTT
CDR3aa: CASSYRQGAGELFF

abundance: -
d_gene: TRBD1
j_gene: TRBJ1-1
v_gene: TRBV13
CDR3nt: TGTGCCAGCAGCTCAACAGGGGGGAACACTGAAGCTTTCTTT
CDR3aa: CASSSTGGNTEAFF

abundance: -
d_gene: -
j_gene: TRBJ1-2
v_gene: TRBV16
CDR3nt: TGTGCCAGCAGCCAAGAGAAAGGGAGTACGTATGGCTACACCTTC
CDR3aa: CASSQEKGSTYGYTF

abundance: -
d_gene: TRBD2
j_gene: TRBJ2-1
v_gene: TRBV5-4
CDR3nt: TGTGCCAGCACCGGGACTAGCGGCAATGAGCAGTTCTTC
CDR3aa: CASTGTSGNEQFF

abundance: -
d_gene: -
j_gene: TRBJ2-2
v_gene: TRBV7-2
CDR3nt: TGTGCCAGCAGCGGACATGTATCGAACACCGGGGAGCTGTTTTTT
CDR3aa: CASSGHVSNTGELFF

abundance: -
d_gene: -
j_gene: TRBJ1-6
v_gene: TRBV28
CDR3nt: TGTGCCAGCAGTTTATTGGCGGGCAATAATTCACCCCTCCACTTT
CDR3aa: CASSLLAGNNSPLHF

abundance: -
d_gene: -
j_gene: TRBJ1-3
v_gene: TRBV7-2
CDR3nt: TGTGCCAGCAGCTTAGCCTCAGGGAAGGGAAACACCATATATTTT
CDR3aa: CASSLASGKGNTIYF

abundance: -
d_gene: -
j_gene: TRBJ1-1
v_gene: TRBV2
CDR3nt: TGTGCCAGCAGCCGAAGGACGGGGAACACTGAAGCTTTCTTT
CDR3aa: CASSRRTGNTEAFF

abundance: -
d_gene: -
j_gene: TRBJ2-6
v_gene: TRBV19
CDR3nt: TGTGCCAGTAGCCGGATAGGGGGACGAAGCTCTGGGGCCAACGTCCTGACTTTC
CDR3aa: CASSRIGGRSSGANVLTF

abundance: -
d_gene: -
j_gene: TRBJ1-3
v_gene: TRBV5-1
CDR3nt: TGCGCCAGCAGCTCCCCTGAACAGGGCGCGGCGAGCTCTGGAAACACCATATATTTT
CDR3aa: CASSSPEQGAASSGNTIYF

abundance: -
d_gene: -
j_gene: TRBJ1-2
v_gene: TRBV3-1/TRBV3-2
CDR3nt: TGTGCCAGCAGCCCCCTATCATTGGGAGGCTATGGCTACACCTTC
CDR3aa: CASSPLSLGGYGYTF

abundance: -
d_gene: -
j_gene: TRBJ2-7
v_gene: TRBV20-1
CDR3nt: TGCAGTGCTAGAGATAAGGGCGAGCAGTACTTC
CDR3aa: CSARDKGEQYF

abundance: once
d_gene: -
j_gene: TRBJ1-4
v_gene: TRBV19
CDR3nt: TGTGCCAGTAGTAGTCGTTGGAAGGGAGTAAATGAGAAACTGTTTTTT
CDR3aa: CASSSRWKGVNEKLFF

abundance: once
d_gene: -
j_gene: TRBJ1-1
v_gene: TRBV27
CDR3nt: TGTGCCAGCGATCGTAGGGAAGGAAACACTGAAGCTTTCTTT
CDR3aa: CASDRREGNTEAFF

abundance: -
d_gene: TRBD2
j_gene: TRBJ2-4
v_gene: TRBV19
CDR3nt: TGTGCCAGTAGTACTGGGCTAGCGGGGGTAGCCAAAAACATTCAGTACTTC
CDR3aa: CASSTGLAGVAKNIQYF

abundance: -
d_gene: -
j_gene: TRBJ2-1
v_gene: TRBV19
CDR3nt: TGTGCCAGTAATCTTGGACACGTCAATGAGCAGTTCTTC
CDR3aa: CASNLGHVNEQFF

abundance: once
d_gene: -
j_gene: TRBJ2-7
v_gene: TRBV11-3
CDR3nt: TGTGCCAGCAGCACATCATCCGGGACTCGTGCCTACGAGCAGTACTTC
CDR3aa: CASSTSSGTRAYEQYF

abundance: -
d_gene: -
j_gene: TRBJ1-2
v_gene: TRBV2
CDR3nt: TGTGCCAGCAGTCGAGGGCCCGGCTACACCTTC
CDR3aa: CASSRGPGYTF

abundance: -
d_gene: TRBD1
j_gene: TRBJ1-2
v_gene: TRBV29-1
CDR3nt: TGCAGCGACTTGGGTACAGGGGTCGGCTACACCTTC
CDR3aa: CSDLGTGVGYTF

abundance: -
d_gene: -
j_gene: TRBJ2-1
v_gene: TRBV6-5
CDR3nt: TGTGCCATCGGGTGGGGCCTGGAGCAGTTCTTC
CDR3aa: CAIGWGLEQFF

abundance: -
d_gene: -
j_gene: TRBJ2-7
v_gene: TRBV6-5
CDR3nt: TGTGCCAGCAGTTCGGCGACACATACCTACGAGCAGTACTTC
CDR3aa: CASSSATHTYEQYF

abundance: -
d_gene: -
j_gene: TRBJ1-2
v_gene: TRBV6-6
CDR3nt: TGTGCCAGCAGTCCCGGGACGGCTAACTATGGCTACACCTTC
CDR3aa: CASSPGTANYGYTF

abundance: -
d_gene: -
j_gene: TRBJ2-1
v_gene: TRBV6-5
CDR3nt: TGTGCCGCTTGGGACGCCTTAAACAATGAGCAGTTCTTC
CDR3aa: CAAWDALNNEQFF

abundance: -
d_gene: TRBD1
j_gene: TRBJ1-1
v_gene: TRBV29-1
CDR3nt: TGCAGCGTGAAAGACAGGGGGCGGGGGACTGAAGCTTTCTTT
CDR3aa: CSVKDRGRGTEAFF

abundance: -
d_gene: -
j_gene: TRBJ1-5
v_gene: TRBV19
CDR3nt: TGTGCCAGTAGTATAGGGGGGGGGCCGAAACAGCCCCAGCATTTT
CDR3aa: CASSIGGGPKQPQHF

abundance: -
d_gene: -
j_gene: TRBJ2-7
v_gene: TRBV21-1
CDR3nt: TGTGCCAGCAGCAAAGGAGGTGCTCCCGGAGACGAGCAGTACTTC
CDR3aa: CASSKGGAPGDEQYF

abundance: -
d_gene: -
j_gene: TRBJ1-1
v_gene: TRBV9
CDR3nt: TGTGCCAGCAGCGTAGATGGGGGGCTTTCAAAAGTAACTTTCTTT
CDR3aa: CASSVDGGLSKVTFF

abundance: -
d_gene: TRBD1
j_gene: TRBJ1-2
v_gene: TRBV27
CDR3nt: TGTGCCAGCAGTTCCGAGGGACAGCACTATGGCTACACCTTC
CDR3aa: CASSSEGQHYGYTF

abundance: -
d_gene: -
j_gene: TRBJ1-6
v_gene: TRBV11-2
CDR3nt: TGTGCCAGCAGCTTAGTCCGGTCGTATCCTTCGGGCCAAACACCCCTCCACTTT
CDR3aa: CASSLVRSYPSGQTPLHF

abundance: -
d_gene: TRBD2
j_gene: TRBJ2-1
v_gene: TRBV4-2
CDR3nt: TGTGCCAGCAGCCAACGAGCGGGAGAATCCTACAATGAGCAGTTCTTC
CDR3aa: CASSQRAGESYNEQFF

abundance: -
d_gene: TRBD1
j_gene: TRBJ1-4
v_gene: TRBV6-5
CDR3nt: TGTGCCCTACGGGACAGCCATAATGAAAAACTGTTTTTT
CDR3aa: CALRDSHNEKLFF

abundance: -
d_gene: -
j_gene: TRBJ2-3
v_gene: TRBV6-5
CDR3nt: TGTGCCAGCAGTTACGGGACCCTGAGGGCAGATACGCAGTATTTT
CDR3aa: CASSYGTLRADTQYF

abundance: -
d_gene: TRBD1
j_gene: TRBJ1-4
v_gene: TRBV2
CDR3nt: TGTGCCAGTACCCTTGACAGGGTTGAAAAACTGTTTTTT
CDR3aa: CASTLDRVEKLFF